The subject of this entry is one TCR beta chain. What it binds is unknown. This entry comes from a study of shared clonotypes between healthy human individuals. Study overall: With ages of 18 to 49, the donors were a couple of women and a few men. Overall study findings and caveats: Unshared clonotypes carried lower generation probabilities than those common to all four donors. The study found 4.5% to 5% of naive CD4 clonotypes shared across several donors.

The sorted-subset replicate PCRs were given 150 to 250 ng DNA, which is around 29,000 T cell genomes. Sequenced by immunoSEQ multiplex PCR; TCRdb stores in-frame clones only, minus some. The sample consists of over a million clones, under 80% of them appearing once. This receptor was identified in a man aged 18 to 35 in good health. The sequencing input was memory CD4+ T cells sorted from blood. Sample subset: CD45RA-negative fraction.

CDR3 residues: CASTSLGGWNDNEQFF. In DNA form, the CDR3 reads TGTGCCAGCACTTCATTGGGGGGCTGGAATGACAATGAGCAGTTCTTC. V usage is TRBV6-6 and J usage is TRBJ2-1; D might be TRBD1 or TRBD2, each matching 6 bases. CDR1 MNHNY and CDR2 SVGAGI come from the germline V gene (reference sequence). V was cut by 7 bases and J by 5 bases, with 21 bases left in between. This CDR3 is 16 amino acids long.